These T cell receptor beta chains were read from a single sample in a study of cytomegalovirus exposure and HLA in healthy donors. Method: immunoSEQ multiplex PCR; TCRdb's copy keeps in-frame clones and lacks some. The table has 78,000 or so clones, around 94% seen once. The sequencing sample was made of PBMCs. The source is a woman younger than 35 in good health and CMV-seropositive. The CDR3 runs from the conserved cysteine through the conserved F or W. A D gene is named only where the DNA matches it firmly. Size tells how often a clone was seen (once, few, many) or the class of an expanded clone, and some rows leave it out.

v_gene: TRBV30
d_gene: TRBD2
j_gene: TRBJ2-7
abundance: .
CDR3nt: TGTGCCTGGTCCTCGGGACTAGTTCTCTCCTACGAGCAGTACTTC
CDR3aa: CAWSSGLVLSYEQYF

v_gene: TRBV5-1
d_gene: TRBD2
j_gene: TRBJ2-5
abundance: .
CDR3nt: TGCGCCAGCAGCTGGACCGGGACTAGCTTAGAGACCCAGTACTTC
CDR3aa: CASSWTGTSLETQYF

v_gene: TRBV11-3
d_gene: .
j_gene: TRBJ2-3
abundance: once
CDR3nt: TGTGCCAGCAGCTTAGGGGGGCGGGTGACAGATACGCAGTATTTT
CDR3aa: CASSLGGRVTDTQYF

v_gene: TRBV28
d_gene: TRBD1
j_gene: TRBJ2-1
abundance: .
CDR3nt: TGTGCCAGCAGGGCACCGGGACAGGTTCCGCTCTTC
CDR3aa: CASRAPGQVPLF

v_gene: TRBV10-3
d_gene: TRBD2
j_gene: TRBJ2-3
abundance: .
CDR3nt: TGTGCCATCAGTCCCACTAGCGGGGGCGCAGATACGCAGTATTTT
CDR3aa: CAISPTSGGADTQYF

v_gene: TRBV29-1
d_gene: TRBD2
j_gene: TRBJ2-3
abundance: .
CDR3nt: TGCAGCGTTGCTCAGCGGGGGGGCCGTTATCTGGATACGCAGTATTTT
CDR3aa: CSVAQRGGRYLDTQYF

v_gene: TRBV27
d_gene: TRBD2
j_gene: TRBJ2-2
abundance: .
CDR3nt: TGTGCCAGCAGTCCTCGGCGGGGGGGCTCCGGGGAGCTGTTTTTT
CDR3aa: CASSPRRGGSGELFF

v_gene: TRBV2
d_gene: TRBD1
j_gene: TRBJ1-1
abundance: .
CDR3nt: TGTGCCAGCAGTACAGGGGTAAACACTGAAGCTTTCTTT
CDR3aa: CASSTGVNTEAFF

v_gene: TRBV6-1
d_gene: .
j_gene: TRBJ2-2
abundance: .
CDR3nt: TGTGCCAGCACGCGGTCAGGGTCGAACACCGGGGAGCTGTTTTTT
CDR3aa: CASTRSGSNTGELFF

v_gene: TRBV28
d_gene: .
j_gene: TRBJ1-4
abundance: .
CDR3nt: TGTGCCAGCAGCCCTAACTCAGGGGTAACCCGTGAAAAACTGTTTTTT
CDR3aa: CASSPNSGVTREKLFF

v_gene: TRBV27
d_gene: TRBD1
j_gene: TRBJ2-7
abundance: .
CDR3nt: TGTGCCAGCAGTCCTCGGGGGACAGGGGTTCGCGAGCAGTACTTC
CDR3aa: CASSPRGTGVREQYF

v_gene: TRBV6-5
d_gene: .
j_gene: TRBJ1-2
abundance: few
CDR3nt: TGTGCCAGCAGCCCACTGGCCAGGTATAACTATGGCTACACCTTC
CDR3aa: CASSPLARYNYGYTF

v_gene: TRBV30
d_gene: TRBD1
j_gene: TRBJ1-4
abundance: .
CDR3nt: TGTGCCTGGAGTGAGGGGACAGGGGTTAGAAATGAAAAACTGTTTTTT
CDR3aa: CAWSEGTGVRNEKLFF

v_gene: TRBV18
d_gene: TRBD1
j_gene: TRBJ2-7
abundance: .
CDR3nt: TGTGCCAGCTGTCTGGGACAGGGCGACGAGCAGTACTTC
CDR3aa: CASCLGQGDEQYF

v_gene: TRBV27
d_gene: .
j_gene: TRBJ1-4
abundance: once
CDR3nt: TGTGCCAGCAGTTTAATATGGGCGACTAATGAAAAACTGTTTTTT
CDR3aa: CASSLIWATNEKLFF

v_gene: TRBV6-1
d_gene: .
j_gene: TRBJ2-7
abundance: once
CDR3nt: TGTGCCAGCAGTGAAGCAAGCCCCCGGGGCGAGCAGTACTTC
CDR3aa: CASSEASPRGEQYF

v_gene: TRBV7-9
d_gene: TRBD2
j_gene: TRBJ2-1
abundance: .
CDR3nt: TGTGCCAGCAGCCCGAAGGGAGGGTACTCCTACAATGAGCAGTTCTTC
CDR3aa: CASSPKGGYSYNEQFF

v_gene: TRBV5-4
d_gene: .
j_gene: TRBJ1-4
abundance: .
CDR3nt: TGTGCCAGCAGTAGGAGGGAAGAAAATGAAAAACTGTTTTTT
CDR3aa: CASSRREENEKLFF

v_gene: TRBV7-6
d_gene: .
j_gene: TRBJ1-5
abundance: .
CDR3nt: TGTGCCAGCACCCATACCCCCCGAGGGCCCCAGCCCCAGCATTTT
CDR3aa: CASTHTPRGPQPQHF

v_gene: TRBV2
d_gene: TRBD1
j_gene: TRBJ1-3
abundance: .
CDR3nt: TGTGCCAGCAGCGTGACAGGGACAGGATATTTT
CDR3aa: CASSVTGTGYF

v_gene: TRBV27
d_gene: TRBD2
j_gene: TRBJ2-1
abundance: .
CDR3nt: TGTGCCAGCAGTCTCGGGACTAGCGGGTCCAATGAGCAGTTCTTC
CDR3aa: CASSLGTSGSNEQFF

v_gene: TRBV5-1
d_gene: TRBD2
j_gene: TRBJ2-3
abundance: .
CDR3nt: TGCGCCAGCAGCTTTCCACCGACTAGCTGGGGAAGAGATACGCAGTATTTT
CDR3aa: CASSFPPTSWGRDTQYF

v_gene: TRBV10-3
d_gene: TRBD2
j_gene: TRBJ2-3
abundance: .
CDR3nt: TGTGCCATCAGTGAAAGCGGGAGCGTTACAGATACGCAGTATTTT
CDR3aa: CAISESGSVTDTQYF

v_gene: TRBV5-4
d_gene: .
j_gene: TRBJ1-1
abundance: .
CDR3nt: TGTGCCAGCAGCTCCGGACAGATGAACACTGAAGCTTTCTTT
CDR3aa: CASSSGQMNTEAFF

v_gene: TRBV5-1
d_gene: .
j_gene: TRBJ2-7
abundance: .
CDR3nt: TGCGCCAGCAGCTTGGATCTCCGATACGGCGAGCAGTACTTC
CDR3aa: CASSLDLRYGEQYF

v_gene: TRBV28
d_gene: .
j_gene: TRBJ1-2
abundance: .
CDR3nt: TGTGCCAGCAGTTTATCGGGGGTGGAGGGCTACACCTTC
CDR3aa: CASSLSGVEGYTF

v_gene: TRBV6-5
d_gene: TRBD1
j_gene: TRBJ1-5
abundance: medium-sized
CDR3nt: TGTGCCAGCAGCAAAACACAGGGGAATCAGCCCCAGCATTTT
CDR3aa: CASSKTQGNQPQHF

v_gene: TRBV7-9
d_gene: TRBD1
j_gene: TRBJ1-1
abundance: .
CDR3nt: TGTGCCAGCAGCTTACCGGGACAGGGTGCTTTCTTT
CDR3aa: CASSLPGQGAFF

v_gene: TRBV6-5
d_gene: TRBD2
j_gene: TRBJ2-1
abundance: .
CDR3nt: TGTGCCAGCAGTTACAGACTAGCGGGTGGCAATGAGCAGTTCTTC
CDR3aa: CASSYRLAGGNEQFF

v_gene: TRBV6-5
d_gene: .
j_gene: TRBJ1-1
abundance: .
CDR3nt: TGTGCCAGCAGTTACATCGTGGGGGCCACTGAAGCTTTCTTT
CDR3aa: CASSYIVGATEAFF

v_gene: TRBV28
d_gene: TRBD1
j_gene: TRBJ1-2
abundance: .
CDR3nt: TGTGCCAGCAGTTCCCAGACCCTTCACTACAGACAGGGGGATGGCTACACCTTC
CDR3aa: CASSSQTLHYRQGDGYTF